This T cell receptor beta chain was identified in a study of T cell changes during pregnancy in multiple sclerosis. V gave up 2 bases and J gave up 2 bases; unmatched junction bases: 5. This CDR3 contains 16 residues. Germline V gene data show CDR1 as MNHEY and CDR2 as SMNVEV (reference sequence). Profiling relied on immunoSEQ multiplex PCR, and the TCRdb table lists in-frame clones only, not all of them. The sample lists fewer than 40,000 clones; approximately 92% were seen once. This sequence originates from a female donor with multiple sclerosis, enrolled in a pregnancy study. Sequencing used CD8+ T cells from peripheral blood mononuclear cells, obtained in the second trimester of pregnancy. The chain combines TRBV27 with TRBJ2-3; 9 bases map to TRBD2. CDR3 region: CASSLQSSGVTDTQYF. CDR3 sequence (DNA): TGTGCCAGCAGTTTACAGTCTAGCGGGGTCACAGATACGCAGTATTTT.